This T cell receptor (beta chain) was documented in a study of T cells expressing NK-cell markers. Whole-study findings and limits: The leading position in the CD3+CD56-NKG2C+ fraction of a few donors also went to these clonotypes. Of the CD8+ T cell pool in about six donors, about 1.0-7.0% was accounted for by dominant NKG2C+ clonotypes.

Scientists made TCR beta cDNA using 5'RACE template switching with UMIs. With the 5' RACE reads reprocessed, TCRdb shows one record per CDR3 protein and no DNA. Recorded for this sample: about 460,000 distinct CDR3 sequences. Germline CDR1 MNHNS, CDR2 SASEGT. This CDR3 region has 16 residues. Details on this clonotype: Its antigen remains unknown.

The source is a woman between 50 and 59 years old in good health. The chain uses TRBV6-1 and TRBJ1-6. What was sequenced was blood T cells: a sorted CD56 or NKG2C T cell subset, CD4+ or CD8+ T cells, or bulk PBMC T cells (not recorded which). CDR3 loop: CASRRMGGDNNSPLHF.